The clone carrying this T cell receptor beta chain was seen repeatedly, ten times or more. The antigen is not known. This record comes from a study of T cells in Graves' hyperthyroidism and ophthalmopathy. Authors of the study amplified TCR beta CDR3 regions from RNA transcripts. The TCR CDR3 was amplified in a first-round RT-PCR using the HTBI primer set. Each CDR3 protein gets one entry after TCRdb re-called the multiplex PCR reads with MiXCR. The repertoire includes about 260,000 distinct CDR3 sequences, 20% to 30% of them detected once, and about 30% sits in the top ten. Findings of the study overall: Ophthalmopathy, as predicted by the model, came a median roughly 6.3 months after the prediction. Most clonotypes expanded in the thyroid (above 0.001) were also present in blood.

V dropped 10 bases and J dropped 5 bases, with 6 bases sitting between them. There are 9 residues in the CDR3. Germline V gene data show CDR1 as MNHNS and CDR2 as SASEGT. About 10 ml of fresh peripheral blood supplied the PBMCs. The gene calls are TRBV6-1 and TRBJ2-7, with no clear D. The specimen sequenced was blood. This TCR was sampled from a middle-aged man with Graves' hyperthyroidism that later progressed to Graves' ophthalmopathy. CDR3 nucleotides: TGTGCCACCGGGCACGAGCAGTACTTC. Its translation is CATGHEQYF.